The rows below give T cell receptor beta chains drawn from one sample of a study of blood T cell repertoires in COVID-19. Produced via immunoSEQ multiplex PCR; TCRdb's table is partial and in-frame only. The sample consists of 200,000 to 250,000 clones, approximately 91% of them appearing once. Sequencing was carried out using peripheral blood. The source is a man aged 50 to 60 with COVID-19, enrolled during active disease. The conserved cysteine and the conserved F or W are not part of the CDR3 here.

j_gene: TRBJ2-1; v_gene: TRBV5-1; CDR3aa: ASSPQTSGTINEQF
j_gene: TRBJ1-2; v_gene: TRBV30; CDR3aa: AWSATRGTYGYT
j_gene: TRBJ2-1; v_gene: TRBV29-1; CDR3aa: SVGLVNEQF
j_gene: TRBJ2-7; v_gene: TRBV10-3; CDR3aa: AISETGISYEQY
j_gene: TRBJ2-1; v_gene: TRBV27; CDR3aa: ASRPSGGAYNEQF
j_gene: TRBJ2-7; v_gene: TRBV11-3; CDR3aa: ASSLDQTYEQY
j_gene: TRBJ2-1; v_gene: TRBV11-3; CDR3aa: ASSLAGSGGYNEQF
j_gene: TRBJ2-5; v_gene: TRBV19; CDR3aa: AGLSWEEETQY
j_gene: TRBJ1-2; v_gene: TRBV6-6; CDR3aa: ASSPDRGLSYGYT
j_gene: TRBJ2-7; v_gene: TRBV6-5; CDR3aa: ASRTGESEWEQY
j_gene: TRBJ2-1; v_gene: TRBV30; CDR3aa: AWSVLGGGAREQF
j_gene: TRBJ2-1; v_gene: TRBV2; CDR3aa: ASSDLAGEYNEQF
j_gene: TRBJ2-4; v_gene: TRBV7-5; CDR3aa: VRQRGQGAKNIQY
j_gene: TRBJ1-2; v_gene: TRBV5-1; CDR3aa: ASSLTQGANYGYT
j_gene: TRBJ2-7; v_gene: TRBV7-9; CDR3aa: ASSSGQSYEQY